These 12 T cell receptor beta chains originate from one sample sequenced in a study of blood T cell repertoires in COVID-19. The protocol was immunoSEQ multiplex PCR, while the TCRdb copy is restricted to in-frame clones and leaves out a portion. The sample yields about 300,000 clones, less than 85% seen once. The sequenced sample was PBMCs or T cells enriched from blood (not recorded which). These TCRs come from a woman aged 25 to 39 who had been exposed to COVID-19.

In nucleotides, the CDR3 is TGTGCCAGCAGGCTGGGGAGGGGCTCAGGACAGCCCCAGCATTTT. Protein sequence: CASRLGRGSGQPQHF. The gene calls are TRBV6-5 and TRBJ1-5, with D perhaps TRBD1 (5 bases). V lost 6 bases, J lost 7 bases, and 19 bases lay in between. CDR1 is MNHEY, CDR2 SVGAGI, per germline. The length of the CDR3 is 15 residues.

The V call is TRBV4-3, the J call TRBJ1-4, with D perhaps matching TRBD1 (6 bases). Trimming shortened V by 0 bases and J by 5 bases, and 13 bases separated the two germline ends. The germline CDR1 and CDR2 sequences are LGHNA and YSLEER. CDR3 length: 16 amino acids. DNA for the CDR3: TGCGCCAGCAGCCAAGATTTTTACAGGGCCAATGAAAAACTGTTTTTT. This codes for CASSQDFYRANEKLFF.

This clone has only one observation. The rearrangement joins TRBV7-8 to TRBJ1-2, with 8 bases fitting TRBD1. There are 16 residues in the CDR3. Trimming at V came to 1 base and at J to 7 bases, leaving 11 bases not matched to a gene. Germline lookup yields CDR1 SGHVS and CDR2 FQNEAQ. The CDR3 region is CASSLGGIGTGGGYTF. The CDR3 DNA reads TGTGCCAGCAGCTTAGGCGGGATAGGGACAGGTGGTGGCTACACCTTC.

The V and J genes are TRBV14 and TRBJ1-4; D unclear. Trimming took off 2 bases at V and 8 bases at J, with 15 bases between the two ends. This CDR3 region has 15 residues. Germline V gene lookup returns CDR1 SGHDN and CDR2 FVKESK. CDR3 nucleotides: TGTGCCAGCAGCCAATATCTTGCTGTACGGGAAAAACTGTTTTTT. It codes for CASSQYLAVREKLFF.

The rearrangement links TRBV2 to TRBJ1-3; D not resolved. The germline CDR1 and CDR2 sequences are SNHLY and FYNNEI. The V and J ends lost 8 bases and 4 bases respectively, with 9 bases between them. CDR3 size: 12 residues. The CDR3 reads CASEGRGNTIYF. Here the CDR3 DNA reads TGTGCCAGCGAAGGGAGAGGAAACACCATATATTTT.

The chain carries TRBV6-1 and TRBJ1-1; 7 nucleotides match TRBD1. Germline lookup yields CDR1 MNHNS and CDR2 SASEGT. The CDR3 loop spans 14 amino acids. With V trimmed by 4 bases and J by 4 bases, 6 bases remained unmatched. As DNA, the CDR3 is TGTGCCAGCAGTGGAGCGACAGGGTTCACTGAAGCTTTCTTT. Its translation is CASSGATGFTEAFF.

This chain links TRBV6-6 with TRBJ1-3, with 8 bases matching TRBD1. The V gene's germline CDR1 is MNHNY and CDR2 SVGAGI (reference sequence). CDR3 length: 19 residues. V lost 5 bases, J lost 4 bases, and 19 bases stayed unmatched. This CDR3 is CASSPALVQGGRAGNTIYF. CDR3 coding DNA: TGTGCCAGCAGTCCAGCCCTAGTACAGGGGGGACGCGCCGGAAACACCATATATTTT.

The chain uses TRBV10-2 and TRBJ1-1, with a weak D call TRBD1 (5 bases). V was shortened by 7 bases and J by 5 bases, with 14 bases between the two germline ends. Germline V CDR1 and CDR2: WSHSY, SAAADI. CDR3 length: 13 residues. CDR3 in DNA: TGCGCCAGCAAGTCCGGGGGGACTACTGAAGCTTTCTTT. Translating it yields CASKSGGTTEAFF.

The chain uses TRBV11-3 and TRBJ2-7, with 10 bases that match TRBD1. Germline V gene lookup returns CDR1 SGHNT and CDR2 YENEEA. The CDR3 spans 14 residues. V was clipped by 5 bases and J by 4 bases; unmatched bases: 5. CDR3 in amino acids: CASSAGQGRYEQYF. The CDR3 DNA is TGTGCCAGCAGCGCGGGACAGGGGCGGTACGAGCAGTACTTC.

This clone was recorded only once. The chain employs TRBV21-1 and TRBJ2-7; the D call in the table, TRBD2, was not verified against the DNA. TRBV21-1 is listed as a pseudogene. There are 14 residues in the CDR3. DNA for the CDR3: TGTGCCAGCCCCTCGCGGACTAGCGGCTACGAGCAGTACTTC. Translation gives CASPSRTSGYEQYF.

The chain couples TRBV6-1 to TRBJ1-6; 8 nucleotides line up with TRBD1. After removal of 2 bases from V and 7 bases from J, the junction contained 1 base not matched to a gene. The CDR3 contains 14 residues. Germline V CDR1 and CDR2: MNHNS, SASEGT. CDR3 in DNA: TGTGCCAGCAGTGAAAGGACAGGGAATTCACCCCTCCACTTT. Translated: CASSERTGNSPLHF.

V gene TRBV14 combines with J gene TRBJ1-2; D is uncertain. Per germline, CDR1 SGHDN and CDR2 FVKESK. This CDR3 region has 18 residues. Trimming shortened V by 0 bases and J by 2 bases, and 19 bases separated the two germline ends. As DNA, the CDR3 is TGTGCCAGCAGCCAAGAGGCCAGACGTACCGGGATGAACTATGGCTACACCTTC. Its protein product is CASSQEARRTGMNYGYTF.